These 23 T cell receptor beta chains came from one sample sequenced in a study of T cells after yellow fever vaccination. Each CDR3 protein is one row after TCRdb ran MiXCR on the 5' RACE reads. The sample yields hundreds of thousands of distinct CDR3 sequences, about 19% seen once. Sequencing was performed on PBMCs, taken 15 days after the yellow fever booster vaccination. These receptors all come from a young man who received the YFV17D yellow fever vaccine.

This clonotype occurred a few times. The chain employs TRBV6-2 or TRBV6-3 and TRBJ2-1; possible D gene TRBD2, 6 bases. Germline V lookup: CDR1 MNHEY, CDR2 SVGEGT. Trimming left V 2 bases short and J 8 bases short, with 10 bases between. The CDR3 totals 13 residues. In DNA, the CDR3 is TGTGCCAGCAGTTACCCCAGGGAGGATGAGCAGTTCTTC. It yields the protein CASSYPREDEQFF.

This clonotype has only a few counts. The rearrangement uses TRBV20-1 and TRBJ2-3; TRBD2 is a possible D gene (5 bases). The germline V and J ends were trimmed by 3 bases and 3 bases, with 7 bases remaining between them. Germline CDR1 and CDR2: DFQATT and SNEGSKA (reference sequence). This CDR3 region has 12 residues. The CDR3 coding sequence is TGCAGTGCTAGCGGGATAACAGATACGCAGTATTTT. It codes for CSASGITDTQYF.

This clonotype was counted only a few times. The V call is TRBV12-3 or TRBV12-4, the J call TRBJ1-2; 7 bases match TRBD1. CDR3 length equals 12 residues. With V trimmed by 5 bases and J by 3 bases, 0 bases remained unmatched. CDR3 sequence (DNA): TGTGCCAGCAGTGGGACAGACTATGGCTACACCTTC. This encodes CASSGTDYGYTF.

The rearrangement uses TRBV12-3 or TRBV12-4 and TRBJ2-7; 7 bases are a match to TRBD1. J gave up 6 bases and V 8 bases, and 13 bases lay outside the gene matches. This CDR3 spans 14 amino acids. The CDR3 DNA follows: TGTGCCAGCGGAGTGACAGGGAAGGTCAGCGAGCAGTACTTC. Its translation is CASGVTGKVSEQYF.

V gene TRBV5-1 combines with J gene TRBJ2-3; 9 positions match TRBD2. The germline gives CDR1 SGHRS, CDR2 YFSETQ. The CDR3 totals 14 residues. After removal of 5 bases from V and 4 bases from J, the junction contained 5 bases not matched to a gene. The CDR3 loop is CASRQTSGSDTQYF. The DNA of the CDR3 is TGCGCCAGCAGGCAGACTAGCGGTTCAGATACGCAGTATTTT.

This clonotype was found a few times. The chain carries TRBV12-3 or TRBV12-4 and TRBJ2-7; TRBD2 matches at 9 bases. With V trimmed by 6 bases and J by 6 bases, 3 bases remained unmatched. The CDR3 totals 12 residues. Written as DNA, the CDR3 is TGTGCCAGCAGGTTACTAGCGGGCGAGCAGTACTTC. Encoded protein: CASRLLAGEQYF.

J is TRBJ1-1 and V is TRBV18; the D is unclear. Germline loops: CDR1 KGHSH, CDR2 LQKENI. The V and J ends lost 2 bases and 5 bases respectively, with 12 bases between them. The CDR3 runs to 14 residues. The CDR3 is CASSPVNTGTEAFF. In DNA, the CDR3 is TGTGCCAGCTCACCAGTAAATACGGGAACTGAAGCTTTCTTT.

This clonotype was recorded a few times. The chain has TRBV29-1 and TRBJ2-3; D could derive from TRBD1 or TRBD2 (5 bases each). Germline V gene sequence: CDR1 SQVTM, CDR2 ANQGSEA. V was shortened by 1 base and J by 2 bases, with 13 bases between the two germline ends. The CDR3 consists of 15 residues. CDR3 sequence (DNA): TGCAGCGTTGAAGGGCGGCAGGGAGTCACAGATACGCAGTATTTT. It specifies CSVEGRQGVTDTQYF.

Only a few counts were recorded for this clonotype. One end of the junction fails to match germline, which may point to a read error. V usage is TRBV5-1 and J usage is TRBJ2-7; tentatively, D is TRBD1 (6 bases). CDR1 and CDR2 (germline): SGHRS, YFSETQ. The length of the CDR3 is 14 residues. The CDR3 nucleotides are TGCGCCAGCACCTTGGACAGTTCGACCTACGAGCAGTACTTC. Residues: CASTLDSSTYEQYF.

This chain connects TRBV5-1 to TRBJ2-1; 7 positions agree with TRBD2. The J segment lost 12 bases and the V segment lost 3 bases, leaving 9 bases of the junction unmatched. CDR3 length: 13 residues. Germline assignment: CDR1 SGHRS and CDR2 YFSETQ. The DNA for the CDR3 is TGCGCCAGCAGCTCTCAAGACGGGAGGCGGCAGTTCTTC. It encodes CASSSQDGRRQFF.

This clonotype has only a few counts. The chain employs TRBV18 and TRBJ1-4; possibly TRBD1 for D (6 bases). Trimming removed 2 bases at V and 3 bases at J, with 13 bases between. Germline-derived CDR1 and CDR2 are KGHSH and LQKENI. This CDR3 is 16 amino acids long. CDR3 in DNA: TGTGCCAGCTCACCAGTCAAGGACAGAGCTAATGAAAAACTGTTTTTT. Its protein is CASSPVKDRANEKLFF.

This chain joins TRBV18 and TRBJ2-2; 13 bases are a match to TRBD2. CDR1 and CDR2 (germline): KGHSH, LQKENI. The trim removed 6 bases at V and 3 bases at J, leaving 10 bases unmatched. This CDR3 has 18 residues. CDR3 bases: TGTGCCAGCTCCCAGGGTGGACTAGCGGGAGACGACACCGGGGAGCTGTTTTTT. Translating gives CASSQGGLAGDDTGELFF.

The CDR3: CASSLRRDQETQYF. CDR3 bases: TGTGCCAGCAGCTTACGAAGGGACCAAGAGACCCAGTACTTC. The chain recombines TRBV7-9 with TRBJ2-5; D gene unclear. Trimming took 2 bases from V and 0 from J, leaving 7 bases between them. This CDR3 region has 14 residues. Per the germline V gene, CDR1 is SEHNR and CDR2 is FQNEAQ (reference sequence). Full variable domain (rest looked up from reference TRBV7-9 and TRBJ2-5): DTGVSQNPRHKITKRGQNVTFRCDPISEHNRLYWYRQTLGQGPEFLTYFQNEAQLEKSRLLSDRFSAERPKGSFSTLEIQRTEQGDSAMYLCASSLRRDQETQYFGPGTRLLVL.

The chain carries TRBV6-1 and TRBJ2-2, with TRBD1 matching 9 bases. J gave up 2 bases and V 7 bases, and 5 bases lay outside the gene matches. The CDR3 is 15 amino acids. CDR1 is MNHNS, CDR2 SASEGT, per germline. CDR3 region: CASITDRGNTGELFF. Here the CDR3 DNA reads TGTGCCAGCATCACGGACAGGGGAAACACCGGGGAGCTGTTTTTT.

The V gene is TRBV20-1, the J gene TRBJ2-2; TRBD1 agrees at 9 bases. Germline V gene sequence: CDR1 DFQATT, CDR2 SNEGSKA (reference sequence). The V and J ends lost 1 base and 6 bases, in that order; junction bases with no gene match: 9. This CDR3 is 16 amino acids long. This chain's CDR3 is CSARGSGTGRSGELFF. The DNA for the CDR3 is TGCAGTGCTAGAGGGTCCGGGACAGGGCGTTCCGGGGAGCTGTTTTTT.

In DNA, the CDR3 is TGTGCCAGCAGTTACGGGCACACCTCCAGCGAGCAGTACTTC. Translated, it gives CASSYGHTSSEQYF. This sequence joins TRBV28 and TRBJ2-7; D remains ambiguous. Germline V gene sequence: CDR1 MDHEN, CDR2 SYDVKM. V shed 4 bases and J shed 6 bases, with 16 bases lying between them. This CDR3 has 14 residues.

The chain is built from TRBV6-4 and TRBJ2-3, with 11 nucleotides matching TRBD2. The V and J ends lost 8 bases and 6 bases, in that order; junction bases with no gene match: 13. Germline values: CDR1 MRHNA, CDR2 SNTAGT. The CDR3 extends over 16 amino acids. CDR3 residues: CASQSTLLAGADTQYF. CDR3 nucleotides: TGTGCCAGCCAATCCACATTACTAGCGGGAGCGGATACGCAGTATTTT.

This clonotype was detected only a few times. The rearrangement links TRBV28 to TRBJ2-7, with D unresolved. Trimming took off 0 bases at V and 12 bases at J, with 12 bases between the two ends. Germline CDR1 and CDR2: MDHEN and SYDVKM. The CDR3 runs 12 residues. The CDR3 region is CASSLCAWSGYF. The CDR3 bases are TGTGCCAGCAGTTTATGCGCATGGTCGGGGTACTTC.

This clonotype appeared a few times. The chain couples TRBV12-3 or TRBV12-4 to TRBJ2-7; 9 bases line up with TRBD2. V was clipped by 4 bases and J by 2 bases; unmatched bases: 3. There are 14 residues in the CDR3. CDR3 bases: TGTGCCAGCAGTTCTAGCGGGATAACCTACGAGCAGTACTTC. Translation gives CASSSSGITYEQYF.

Only a few counts were recorded for this clonotype. The chain couples TRBV10-2 to TRBJ2-3; 7 nucleotides agree with TRBD1. The CDR3 loop spans 14 amino acids. Looked up from germline, CDR1 is WSHSY and CDR2 is SAAADI. With V trimmed by 10 bases and J by 6 bases, 13 bases remained unmatched. The DNA for the CDR3 is TGCGCCATCCTCCGGGACAGACTTAGTGATACGCAGTATTTT. Translation: CAILRDRLSDTQYF.

Here the CDR3 reads CASSGDPSYNEQFF. The CDR3, as DNA: TGCGCCAGCAGCGGGGACCCCTCCTACAATGAGCAGTTCTTC. V gene TRBV5-1 combines with J gene TRBJ2-1; D may be TRBD1 or TRBD2 (5 bases each). Germline V gives CDR1 SGHRS, CDR2 YFSETQ. V lost 4 bases, J lost 0 bases, and 8 bases lay in between. The CDR3 totals 14 residues.

This sequence joins TRBV7-2 and TRBJ1-5; D is possibly TRBD1 (6 bases). With 6 bases removed from V and 4 bases from J, the gap between germline ends came to 16 bases. This CDR3 is built from 15 residues. Germline V lookup: CDR1 SGHTA, CDR2 FQGNSA. The CDR3 coding sequence is TGTGCCAGCAGTTCTACCGGGACACCGAATCAGCCCCAGCATTTT. It translates to CASSSTGTPNQPQHF.

Ten or more counts support this clonotype. This chain uses TRBV19 with TRBJ2-2, with 10 bases that match TRBD2. The CDR3 is 15 amino acids. Trimming cost V 10 bases and J 4 bases; bases outside gene matches: 9. Germline V gene data show CDR1 as LNHDA and CDR2 as SQIVND (reference sequence). The CDR3 DNA reads as TGTGCCACCGCTAGCGGGAGCCTCCTCACCGGGGAGCTGTTTTTT. As protein: CATASGSLLTGELFF.